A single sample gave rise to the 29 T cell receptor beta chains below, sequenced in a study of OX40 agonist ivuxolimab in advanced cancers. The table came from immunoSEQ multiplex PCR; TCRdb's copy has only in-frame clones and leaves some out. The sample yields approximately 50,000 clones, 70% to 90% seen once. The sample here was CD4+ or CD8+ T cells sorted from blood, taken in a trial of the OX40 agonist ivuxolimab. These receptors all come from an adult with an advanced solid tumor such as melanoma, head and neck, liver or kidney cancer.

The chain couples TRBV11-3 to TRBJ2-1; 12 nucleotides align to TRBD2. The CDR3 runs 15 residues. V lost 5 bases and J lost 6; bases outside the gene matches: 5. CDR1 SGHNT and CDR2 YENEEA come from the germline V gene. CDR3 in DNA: TGTGCCAGCAGCAAGCAGACTAGCGGGAGCAATGAGCAGTTCTTC. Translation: CASSKQTSGSNEQFF.

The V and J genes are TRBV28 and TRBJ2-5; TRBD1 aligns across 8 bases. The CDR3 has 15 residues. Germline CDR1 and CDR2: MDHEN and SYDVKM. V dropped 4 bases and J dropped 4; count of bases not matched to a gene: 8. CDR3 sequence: CASSSYSGGLETQYF. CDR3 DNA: TGTGCCAGCAGTTCTTATTCAGGGGGCTTAGAGACCCAGTACTTC.

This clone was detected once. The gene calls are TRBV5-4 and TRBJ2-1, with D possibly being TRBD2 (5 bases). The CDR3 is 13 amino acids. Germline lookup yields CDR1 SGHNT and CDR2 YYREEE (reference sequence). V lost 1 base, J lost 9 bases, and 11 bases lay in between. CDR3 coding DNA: TGTGCCAGCAGCTTGATCGGGGTTGGTGAGCAGTTCTTC. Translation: CASSLIGVGEQFF.

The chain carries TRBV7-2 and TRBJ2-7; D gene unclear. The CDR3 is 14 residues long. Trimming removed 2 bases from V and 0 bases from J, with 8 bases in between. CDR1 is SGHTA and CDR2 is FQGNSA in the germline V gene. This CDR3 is CASSLNLDSYEQYF. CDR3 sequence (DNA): TGTGCCAGCAGCTTAAACCTCGACTCCTACGAGCAGTACTTC.

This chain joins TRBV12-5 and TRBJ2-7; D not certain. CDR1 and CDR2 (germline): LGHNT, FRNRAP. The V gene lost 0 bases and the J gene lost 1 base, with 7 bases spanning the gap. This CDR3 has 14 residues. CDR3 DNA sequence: TGTGCTAGTGGTTTGGTACGCAGTTCCTACGAGCAGTACTTC. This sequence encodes CASGLVRSSYEQYF.

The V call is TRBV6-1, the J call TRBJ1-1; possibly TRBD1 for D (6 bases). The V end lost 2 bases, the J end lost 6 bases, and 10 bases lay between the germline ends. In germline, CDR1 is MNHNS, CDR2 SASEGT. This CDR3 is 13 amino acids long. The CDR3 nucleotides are TGTGCCAGCAGTGAAAACAGGGTCGCTGAAGCTTTCTTT. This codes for CASSENRVAEAFF.

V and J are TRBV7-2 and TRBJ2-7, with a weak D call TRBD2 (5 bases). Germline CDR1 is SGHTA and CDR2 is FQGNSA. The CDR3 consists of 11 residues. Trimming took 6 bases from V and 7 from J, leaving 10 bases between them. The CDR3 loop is CASRAGGEQYF. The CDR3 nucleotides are TGTGCCAGCAGGGCCGGAGGAGAGCAGTACTTC.

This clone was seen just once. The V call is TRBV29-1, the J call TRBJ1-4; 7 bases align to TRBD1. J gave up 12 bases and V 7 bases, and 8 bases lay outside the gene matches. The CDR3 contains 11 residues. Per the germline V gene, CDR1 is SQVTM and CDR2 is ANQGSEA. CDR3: CSAGDSLELFF. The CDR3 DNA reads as TGCAGCGCCGGGGACAGCTTGGAACTGTTTTTT.

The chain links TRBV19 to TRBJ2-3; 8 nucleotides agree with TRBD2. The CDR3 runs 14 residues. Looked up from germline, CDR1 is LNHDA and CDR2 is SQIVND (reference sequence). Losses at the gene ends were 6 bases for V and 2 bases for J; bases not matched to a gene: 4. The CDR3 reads CASSPGGITDTQYF. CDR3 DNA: TGTGCCAGTAGCCCGGGAGGGATCACAGATACGCAGTATTTT.

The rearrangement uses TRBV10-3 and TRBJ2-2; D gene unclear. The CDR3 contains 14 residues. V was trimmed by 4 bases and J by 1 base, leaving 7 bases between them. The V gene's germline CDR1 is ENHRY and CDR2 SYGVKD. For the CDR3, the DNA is TGTGCCATCAGTGGGGCAGGGAACACCGGGGAGCTGTTTTTT. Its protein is CAISGAGNTGELFF.

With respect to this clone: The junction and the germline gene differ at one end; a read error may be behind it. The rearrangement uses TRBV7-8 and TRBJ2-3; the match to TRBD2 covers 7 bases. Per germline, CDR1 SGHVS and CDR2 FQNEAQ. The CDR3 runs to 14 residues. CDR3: CASSLGLTRDTQYF. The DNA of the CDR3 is TGTGCCAGTAGCTTGGGACTAACCAGGGATACGCAGTATTTT.

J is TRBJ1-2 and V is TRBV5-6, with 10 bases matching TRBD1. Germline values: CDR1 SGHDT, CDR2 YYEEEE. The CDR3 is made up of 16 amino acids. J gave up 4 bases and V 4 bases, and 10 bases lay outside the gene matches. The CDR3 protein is CASSPGQGIRFYGYTF. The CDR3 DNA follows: TGTGCCAGCAGCCCGGGACAGGGGATAAGATTCTATGGCTACACCTTC.

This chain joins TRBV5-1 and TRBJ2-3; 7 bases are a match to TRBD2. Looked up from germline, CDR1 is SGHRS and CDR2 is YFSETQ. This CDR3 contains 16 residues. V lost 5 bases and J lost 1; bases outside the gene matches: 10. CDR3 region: CASSRAGRFRTDTQYF. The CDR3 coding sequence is TGCGCCAGCAGTCGAGCCGGGAGGTTTCGCACAGATACGCAGTATTTT.

DNA for the CDR3: TGCGCCAGCAGCCAAAGTCGGACAGGGGGCCAAGGCTACACCTTC. This translates into CASSQSRTGGQGYTF. The V call is TRBV4-3, the J call TRBJ1-2; the match to TRBD1 covers 11 bases. The CDR3 contains 15 residues. Germline loops: CDR1 LGHNA, CDR2 YSLEER. Trimming at V came to 2 bases and at J to 8 bases, leaving 7 bases not matched to a gene.

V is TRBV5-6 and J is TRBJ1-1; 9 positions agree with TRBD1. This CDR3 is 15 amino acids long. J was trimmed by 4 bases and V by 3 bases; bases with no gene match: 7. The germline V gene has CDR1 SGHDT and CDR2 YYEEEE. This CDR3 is CASSSTGTGTTEAFF. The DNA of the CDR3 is TGTGCCAGCAGCTCCACCGGGACAGGGACCACTGAAGCTTTCTTT.

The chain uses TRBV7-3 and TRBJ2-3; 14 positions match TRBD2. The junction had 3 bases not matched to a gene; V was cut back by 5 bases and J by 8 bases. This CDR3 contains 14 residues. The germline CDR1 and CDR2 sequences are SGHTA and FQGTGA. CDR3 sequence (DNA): TGTGCCAGCAGCAGACTAGCGGGAGGGCGTACGCAGTATTTT. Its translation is CASSRLAGGRTQYF.

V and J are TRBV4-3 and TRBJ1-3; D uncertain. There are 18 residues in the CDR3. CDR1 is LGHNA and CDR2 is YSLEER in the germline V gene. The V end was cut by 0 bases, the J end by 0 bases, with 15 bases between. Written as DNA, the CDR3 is TGCGCCAGCAGCCAAGATGCGTTTCGTACAGTCTCTGGAAACACCATATATTTT. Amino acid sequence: CASSQDAFRTVSGNTIYF.

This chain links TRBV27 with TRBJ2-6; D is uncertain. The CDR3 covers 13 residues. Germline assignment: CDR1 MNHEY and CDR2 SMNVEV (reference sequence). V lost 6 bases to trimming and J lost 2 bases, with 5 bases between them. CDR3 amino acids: CASRTTGANVLTF. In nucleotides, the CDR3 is TGTGCCAGCAGGACGACTGGGGCCAACGTCCTGACTTTC.

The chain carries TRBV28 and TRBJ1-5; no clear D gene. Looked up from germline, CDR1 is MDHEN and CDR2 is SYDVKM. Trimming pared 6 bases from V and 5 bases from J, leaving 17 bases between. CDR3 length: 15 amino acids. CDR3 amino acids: CASSVALGSDQPQHF. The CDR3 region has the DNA TGTGCCAGCAGCGTAGCCCTAGGATCCGATCAGCCCCAGCATTTT.

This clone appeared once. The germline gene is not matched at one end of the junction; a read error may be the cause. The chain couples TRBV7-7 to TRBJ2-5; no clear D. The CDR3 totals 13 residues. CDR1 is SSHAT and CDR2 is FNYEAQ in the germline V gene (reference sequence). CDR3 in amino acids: CASSRTTQETQYF. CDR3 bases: TGTGCTAGCAGCCGAACGACACAAGAGACCCAGTACTTC.

Written as DNA, the CDR3 is TGTGCCAGCAGCTTGGGTCCAGGGGGTATGGTCGGGGAGCTGTTTTTT. Its protein is CASSLGPGGMVGELFF. The J gene is TRBJ2-2, the V gene TRBV5-4, with 7 bases fitting TRBD1. The CDR3 has 16 amino acids. CDR1 is SGHNT, CDR2 YYREEE, per germline (reference sequence). With V trimmed by 0 bases and J by 7 bases, 9 bases remained unmatched.

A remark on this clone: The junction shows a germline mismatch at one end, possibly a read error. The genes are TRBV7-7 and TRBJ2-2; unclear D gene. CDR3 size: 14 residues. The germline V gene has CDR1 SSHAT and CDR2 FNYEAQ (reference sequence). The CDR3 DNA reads TGTGCTAGCAGCTTAACCTCTTACGCCGGGGAGCTGTTTTTT. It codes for CASSLTSYAGELFF.

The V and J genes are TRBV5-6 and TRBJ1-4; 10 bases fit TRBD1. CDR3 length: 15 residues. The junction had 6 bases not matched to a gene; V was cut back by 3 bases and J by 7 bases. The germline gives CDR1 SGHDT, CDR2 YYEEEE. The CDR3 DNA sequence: TGTGCCAGCAGCTGGCCGACAGGGGGCTTTGAAAAACTGTTTTTT. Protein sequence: CASSWPTGGFEKLFF.

CDR3 in DNA: TGTGCCAGCAGCTTAACAGGACTAGTGAACACCGGGGAGCTGTTTTTT. This gives the protein CASSLTGLVNTGELFF. The chain combines TRBV7-3 with TRBJ2-2; 7 bases are shared with TRBD2. J lost 1 base, V lost 0 bases, and 2 bases had no gene match. Germline CDR1 and CDR2: SGHTA and FQGTGA. The CDR3 has 16 amino acids. The complete variable domain, with remaining parts taken from reference TRBV7-3 and TRBJ2-2, reads GAGVSQTPSNKVTEKGKYVELRCDPISGHTALYWYRQSLGQGPEFLIYFQGTGAADDSGLPNDRFFAVRPEGSVSTLKIQRTERGDSAVYLCASSLTGLVNTGELFFGEGSRLTVL.

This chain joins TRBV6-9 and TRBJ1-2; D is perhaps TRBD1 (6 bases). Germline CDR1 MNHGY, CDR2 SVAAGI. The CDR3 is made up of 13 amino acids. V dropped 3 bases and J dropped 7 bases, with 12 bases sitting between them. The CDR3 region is CASSYGGARGYTF. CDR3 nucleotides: TGTGCCAGCAGTTACGGGGGGGCGCGTGGCTACACCTTC.

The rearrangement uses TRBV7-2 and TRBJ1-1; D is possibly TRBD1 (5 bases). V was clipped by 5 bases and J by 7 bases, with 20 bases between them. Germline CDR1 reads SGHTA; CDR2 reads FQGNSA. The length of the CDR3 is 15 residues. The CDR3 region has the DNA TGTGCCAGCAGCCCTAGGGCGGGGGAAGGAATTGAAGCTTTCTTT. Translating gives CASSPRAGEGIEAFF.

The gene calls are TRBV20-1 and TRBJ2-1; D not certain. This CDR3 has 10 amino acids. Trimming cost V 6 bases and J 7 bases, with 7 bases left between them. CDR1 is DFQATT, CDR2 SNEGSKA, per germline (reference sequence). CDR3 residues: CSALGNEQFF. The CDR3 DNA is TGCAGTGCCTTGGGTAATGAGCAGTTCTTC.

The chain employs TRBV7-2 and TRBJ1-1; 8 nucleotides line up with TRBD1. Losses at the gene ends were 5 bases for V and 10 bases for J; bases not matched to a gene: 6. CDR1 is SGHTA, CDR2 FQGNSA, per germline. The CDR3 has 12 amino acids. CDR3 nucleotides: TGTGCCAGCAGCGTAGGCAGGGGGCGAGCTTTCTTT. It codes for CASSVGRGRAFF. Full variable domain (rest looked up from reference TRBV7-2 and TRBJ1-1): GAGVSQSPSNKVTEKGKDVELRCDPISGHTALYWYRQSLGQGLEFLIYFQGNSAPDKSGLPSDRFSAERTGGSVSTLTIQRTQQEDSAVYLCASSVGRGRAFFGQGTRLTVV.

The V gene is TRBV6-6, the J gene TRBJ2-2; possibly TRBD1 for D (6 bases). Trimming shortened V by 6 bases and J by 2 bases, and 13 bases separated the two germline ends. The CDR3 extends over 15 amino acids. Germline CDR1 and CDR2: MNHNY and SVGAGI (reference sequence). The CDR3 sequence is CASSPMDRNTGELFF. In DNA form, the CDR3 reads TGTGCCAGCAGCCCCATGGACAGAAACACCGGGGAGCTGTTTTTT.